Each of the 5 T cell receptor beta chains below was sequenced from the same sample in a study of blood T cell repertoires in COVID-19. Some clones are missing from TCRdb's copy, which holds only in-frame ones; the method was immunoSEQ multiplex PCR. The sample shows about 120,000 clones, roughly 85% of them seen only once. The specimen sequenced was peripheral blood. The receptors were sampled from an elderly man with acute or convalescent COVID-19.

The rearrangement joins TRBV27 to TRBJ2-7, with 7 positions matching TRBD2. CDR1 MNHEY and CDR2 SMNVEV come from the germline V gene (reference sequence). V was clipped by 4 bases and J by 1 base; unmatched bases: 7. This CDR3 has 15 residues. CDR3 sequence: CASSWQAGESYEQYF. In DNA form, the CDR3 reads TGTGCCAGCAGTTGGCAGGCGGGGGAGTCCTACGAGCAGTACTTC.

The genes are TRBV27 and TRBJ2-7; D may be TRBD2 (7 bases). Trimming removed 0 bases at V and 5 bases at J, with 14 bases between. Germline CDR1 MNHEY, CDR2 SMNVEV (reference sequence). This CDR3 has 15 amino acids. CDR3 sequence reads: CASSLSWRGGHEQYF. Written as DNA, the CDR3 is TGTGCCAGCAGTTTATCATGGAGGGGGGGTCACGAGCAGTACTTC.

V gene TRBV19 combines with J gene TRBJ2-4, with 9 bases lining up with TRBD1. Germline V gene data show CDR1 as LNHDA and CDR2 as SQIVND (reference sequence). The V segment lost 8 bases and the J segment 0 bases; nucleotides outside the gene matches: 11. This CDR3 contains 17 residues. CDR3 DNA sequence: TGTGCCAGTTCGGACAGGGGACTTCTTCTAGCCAAAAACATTCAGTACTTC. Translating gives CASSDRGLLLAKNIQYF.

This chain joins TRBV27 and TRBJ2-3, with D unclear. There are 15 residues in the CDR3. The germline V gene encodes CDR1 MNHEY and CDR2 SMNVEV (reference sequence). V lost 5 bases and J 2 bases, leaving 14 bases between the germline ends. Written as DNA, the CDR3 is TGTGCCAGCAGTCCGAGACATTACACCACAGATACGCAGTATTTT. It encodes CASSPRHYTTDTQYF.

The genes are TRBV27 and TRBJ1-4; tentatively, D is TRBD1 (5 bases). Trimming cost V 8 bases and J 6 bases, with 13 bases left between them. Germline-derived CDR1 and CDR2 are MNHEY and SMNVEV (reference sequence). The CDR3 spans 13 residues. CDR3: CASHQAGDEKLFF. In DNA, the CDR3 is TGTGCCAGCCATCAGGCGGGGGATGAAAAACTGTTTTTT.